This T cell receptor beta chain was found in a study of CD8+CD57+ T cells in acquired aplastic anemia. According to the study, genomic DNA was the template for TCR beta VDJ and CDR3 profiling. TCRdb called the reads again in MiXCR, with one record for every CDR3 protein. The sample holds 120,000 or so distinct CDR3 sequences, almost 40% seen once. CDR1 SGHKS and CDR2 YYEKEE come from the germline V gene (reference sequence). V was pared by 0 bases and J by 2 bases, with 9 bases between. CDR3 length equals 15 residues. Ten or more counts support this clonotype. Sequencing involved patients with CD8+CD57+ cell expansion previously shown by flow cytometry.

This clonotype originated in a human donor with aplastic anemia. The rearrangement joins TRBV5-5 to TRBJ1-3, with D tentatively TRBD1 (6 bases). Sequences were obtained from sorted CD4+, CD8+, or CD8+CD57+ T cells (not recorded which) from PBMCs. DNA of the CDR3: TGTGCCAGCAGCTTGGGGGCAGGGGCTGGAAACACCATATATTTT. Its protein product is CASSLGAGAGNTIYF.